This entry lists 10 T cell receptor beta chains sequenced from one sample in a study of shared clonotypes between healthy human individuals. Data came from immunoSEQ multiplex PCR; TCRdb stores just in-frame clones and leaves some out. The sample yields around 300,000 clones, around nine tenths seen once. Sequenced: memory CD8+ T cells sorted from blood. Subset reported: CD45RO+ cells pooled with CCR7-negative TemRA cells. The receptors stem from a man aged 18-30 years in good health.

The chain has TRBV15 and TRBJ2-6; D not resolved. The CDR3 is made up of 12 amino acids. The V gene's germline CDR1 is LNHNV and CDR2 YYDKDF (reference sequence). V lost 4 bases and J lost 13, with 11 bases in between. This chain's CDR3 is CATSINTIVLTF. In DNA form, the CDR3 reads TGTGCCACCAGCATAAACACTATTGTCCTGACTTTC.

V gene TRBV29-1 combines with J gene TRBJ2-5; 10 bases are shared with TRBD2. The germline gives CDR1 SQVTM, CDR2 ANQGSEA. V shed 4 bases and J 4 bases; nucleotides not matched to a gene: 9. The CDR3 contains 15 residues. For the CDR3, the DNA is TGCAGCGTTGTGGTTAGCGGGGGGCCTCGAGAGACCCAGTACTTC. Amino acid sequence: CSVVVSGGPRETQYF.

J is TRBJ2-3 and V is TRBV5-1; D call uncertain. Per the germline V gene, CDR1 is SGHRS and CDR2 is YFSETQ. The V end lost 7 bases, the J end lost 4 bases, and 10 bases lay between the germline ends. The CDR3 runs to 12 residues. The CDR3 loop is CASGEIPDTQYF. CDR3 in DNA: TGCGCCAGCGGCGAAATCCCAGATACGCAGTATTTT.

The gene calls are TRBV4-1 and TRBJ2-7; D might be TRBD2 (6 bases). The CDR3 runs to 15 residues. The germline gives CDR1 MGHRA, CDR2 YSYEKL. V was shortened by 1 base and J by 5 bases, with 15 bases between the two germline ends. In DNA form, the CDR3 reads TGCGCCAGCAGCCAAGGGTTGAGAGCGGGCGACGAGCAGTACTTC. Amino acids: CASSQGLRAGDEQYF.

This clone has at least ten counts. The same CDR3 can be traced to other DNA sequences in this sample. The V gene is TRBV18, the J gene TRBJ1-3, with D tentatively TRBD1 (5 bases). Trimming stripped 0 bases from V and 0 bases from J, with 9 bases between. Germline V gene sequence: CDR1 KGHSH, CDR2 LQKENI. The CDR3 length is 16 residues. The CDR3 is CASSPPGRNSGNTIYF. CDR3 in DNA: TGTGCCAGCTCACCACCGGGACGGAACTCTGGAAACACCATATATTTT.

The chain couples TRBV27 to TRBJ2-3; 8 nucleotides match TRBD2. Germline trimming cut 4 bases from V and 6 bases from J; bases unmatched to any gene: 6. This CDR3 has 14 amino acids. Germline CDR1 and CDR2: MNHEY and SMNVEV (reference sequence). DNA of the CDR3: TGTGCCAGCAGTTCCACTAGCGGTCTGGATACGCAGTATTTT. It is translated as CASSSTSGLDTQYF.

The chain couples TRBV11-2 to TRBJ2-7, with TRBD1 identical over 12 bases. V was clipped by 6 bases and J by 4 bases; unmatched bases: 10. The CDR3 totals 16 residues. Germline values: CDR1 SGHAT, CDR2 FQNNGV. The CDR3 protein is CASRRQPGQGAYEQYF. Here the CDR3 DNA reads TGTGCCAGCAGGCGTCAACCGGGACAGGGGGCTTACGAGCAGTACTTC.

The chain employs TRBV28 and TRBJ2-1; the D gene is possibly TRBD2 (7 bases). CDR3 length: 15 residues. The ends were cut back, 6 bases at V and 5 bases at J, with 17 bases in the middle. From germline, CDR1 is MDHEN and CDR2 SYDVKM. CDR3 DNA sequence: TGTGCCAGCAGCCCAGTCGGGGGGCGCGACAATGAGCAGTTCTTC. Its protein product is CASSPVGGRDNEQFF.

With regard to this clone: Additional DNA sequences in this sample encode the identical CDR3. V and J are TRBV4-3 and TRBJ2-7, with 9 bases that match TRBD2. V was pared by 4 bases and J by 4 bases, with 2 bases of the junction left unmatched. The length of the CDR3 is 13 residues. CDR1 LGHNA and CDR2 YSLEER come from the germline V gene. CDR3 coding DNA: TGCGCCAGCAGCCCGGGACTAGCATACGAGCAGTACTTC. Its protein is CASSPGLAYEQYF.

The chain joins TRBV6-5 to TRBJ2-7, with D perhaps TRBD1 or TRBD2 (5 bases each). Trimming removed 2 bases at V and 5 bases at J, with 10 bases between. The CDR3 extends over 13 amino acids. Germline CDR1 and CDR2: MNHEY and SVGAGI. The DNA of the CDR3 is TGTGCCAGCAGTTACAGGGGTAGCGACGAGCAGTACTTC. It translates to CASSYRGSDEQYF.